This T cell receptor (beta chain) was identified in a study of CD8+CD57+ T cells in acquired aplastic anemia. Study at large: DNA per sorted CD4+ or CD8+ sample ranged about 0.18 to 30 ug, averaging roughly 3.2 ug.

This clonotype was detected once. Genomic DNA was employed as the template in profiling TCR beta VDJ and CDR3. TCRdb passed the reads through MiXCR, listing each CDR3 protein once. The data hold some 200,000 distinct CDR3 sequences, with about half observed a single time. Before being chosen for sequencing, patients had shown CD8+CD57+ cell expansion by flow cytometry. The patients all had a severe acquired aplastic anemia diagnosis. CDR3 size: 12 residues. Trimming took 3 bases from V and 5 from J, leaving 7 bases between them. Germline V gene data show CDR1 as LNHDA and CDR2 as SQIVND (reference sequence).

The TCR originated in a human donor with aplastic anemia. Sequenced sample: sorted CD4+, CD8+, or CD8+CD57+ T cells (not recorded which) from PBMCs. The chain carries TRBV19 and TRBJ1-2; the D is unclear. CDR3 DNA sequence: TGTGCCAGTAGTATCACAGAATATGGCTACACCTTC. Translated, it gives CASSITEYGYTF.